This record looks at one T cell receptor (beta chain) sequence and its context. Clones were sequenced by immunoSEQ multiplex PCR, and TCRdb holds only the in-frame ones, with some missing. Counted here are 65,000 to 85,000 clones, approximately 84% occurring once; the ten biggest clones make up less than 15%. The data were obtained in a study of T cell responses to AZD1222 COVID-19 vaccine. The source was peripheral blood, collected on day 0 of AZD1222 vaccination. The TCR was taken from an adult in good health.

The CDR3 sequence is CASSQGRQGVYEQYF. As DNA, the CDR3 is TGCGCCAGCAGCCAAGGCCGACAGGGGGTGTACGAGCAGTACTTC. The genes are TRBV4-1 and TRBJ2-7, with TRBD1 matching 9 bases. There are 15 residues in the CDR3. CDR1 and CDR2 (germline): MGHRA, YSYEKL. Trimming took 1 base from V and 4 from J; bases not matched to a gene: 5.